This TCR beta chain was captured in a study of CD8 T cells in ankylosing spondylitis. The germline V gene encodes CDR1 SGHAT and CDR2 FQDESV (reference sequence). The V and J ends lost 1 base and 1 base respectively, with 29 bases between them. CDR3 length equals 22 residues. Comment on this clonotype: Antigen specificity is unknown.

Study-wide points: Some motif variants had been reported before (in reactive arthritis synovial fluid and blood). Matched synovial fluid from ankylosing spondylitis patients was reported to be enriched for disease-linked clones. A TCR beta motif of seven or eight highly homologous variants appeared characteristic of ankylosing spondylitis blood.

Each CDR3 protein is one row after TCRdb ran MiXCR on the 5' RACE reads. This table has approximately 140,000 distinct CDR3 sequences, approximately 44% appearing once. This chain links TRBV11-1 with TRBJ1-5; D is uncertain. This clonotype was sampled from a male donor with ankylosing spondylitis. The specimen was synovial fluid, either unsorted or a sorted T cell fraction (not recorded which). CDR3: CASSLGPELRPAQTVSNQPQHF. CDR3 in DNA: TGTGCCAGCAGCTTAGGGCCCGAACTGCGACCGGCTCAAACCGTCAGCAATCAGCCCCAGCATTTT.